Below are 2 T cell receptor beta chains sequenced from a single sample in a study of human T cells and chemical hapten exposure. Time point in this sample: patch test 3, about 24 weeks after DPC sensitization. Documented treatment: therapeutic diphenylcyclopropenone sensitization with weekly scalp DPC. Total RNA was isolated from whole blood that had not been fractionated. TCRdb re-derived calls from the RACE reads in MiXCR, one entry per CDR3 protein. The data contain around 40,000 distinct CDR3 sequences, about an eighth of them singletons. The specimen was whole blood, collected in connection with sensitization to the hapten diphenylcyclopropenone (DPC). All receptors come from a woman aged 40 to 50 with alopecia areata. Some clones in this sample may be carry-over from other donors' samples.

This clonotype was seen repeatedly, ten times or more. This sequence joins TRBV7-6 and TRBJ1-1; D remains ambiguous. The length of the CDR3 is 15 residues. V shed 1 base and J shed 5 bases, with 14 bases lying between them. Germline CDR1 and CDR2: SGHVS and FNYEAQ. In DNA form, the CDR3 reads TGTGCCAGCAGCTTAGACGGGATGACGGGGACTGAAGCTTTCTTT. Translated: CASSLDGMTGTEAFF.

This clonotype was seen a handful of times. The chain employs TRBV29-1 and TRBJ2-7; D may correspond to TRBD1 or TRBD2 (5 bases each). V was trimmed by 4 bases and J by 2 bases, leaving 12 bases between them. Germline CDR1 is SQVTM and CDR2 is ANQGSEA. CDR3 length: 13 residues. This CDR3 is CSVGDGPTYEQYF. In DNA, the CDR3 is TGCAGCGTTGGGGACGGCCCAACCTACGAGCAGTACTTC.